This TCR beta chain was sequenced for a study of early T cells in non-severe SARS-CoV-2 infection. General study results and limits: The matching step, a VDJdb search, favored anti-spike CD8 responses and missed private and CD4 specificities.

TCRdb ran MiXCR on the 5' RACE reads and lists one entry per CDR3 protein. The sample yields some 62,000 distinct CDR3 sequences, roughly 8.8% seen once. V lost 0 bases, J lost 1 base, and 12 bases lay in between. From germline, CDR1 is LGHDT and CDR2 YNNKEL (reference sequence). The CDR3 is 16 amino acids. This clonotype was detected many times. Its target is unknown. Sequencing input: whole blood. This rearrangement joins TRBV3-1 to TRBJ1-1, with D perhaps TRBD1 (5 bases). This clonotype was sampled from an adult who was a healthcare worker with PCR-confirmed SARS-CoV-2 infection or an uninfected control (not recorded which). The CDR3 DNA reads as TGTGCCAGCAGCCAAGAGTTTGGGAGGGGGAACACTGAAGCTTTCTTT. It encodes CASSQEFGRGNTEAFF. Drawing the rest from reference TRBV3-1 and TRBJ1-1, the complete variable domain is DTAVSQTPKYLVTQMGNDKSIKCEQNLGHDTMYWYKQDSKKFLKIMFSYNNKELIINETVPNRFSPKSPDKAHLNLHINSLELGDSAVYFCASSQEFGRGNTEAFFGQGTRLTVV.